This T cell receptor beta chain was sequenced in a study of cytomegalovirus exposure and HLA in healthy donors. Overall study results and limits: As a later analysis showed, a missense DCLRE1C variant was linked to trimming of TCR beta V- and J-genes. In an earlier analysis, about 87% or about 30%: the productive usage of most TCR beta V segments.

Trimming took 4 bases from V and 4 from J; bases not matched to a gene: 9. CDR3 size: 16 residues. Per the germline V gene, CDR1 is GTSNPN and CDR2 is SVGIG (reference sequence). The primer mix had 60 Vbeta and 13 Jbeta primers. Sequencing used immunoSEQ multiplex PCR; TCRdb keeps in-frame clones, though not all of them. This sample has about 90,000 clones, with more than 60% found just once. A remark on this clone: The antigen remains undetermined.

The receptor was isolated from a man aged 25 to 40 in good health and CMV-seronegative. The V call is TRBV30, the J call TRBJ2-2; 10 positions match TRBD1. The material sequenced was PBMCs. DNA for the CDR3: TGTGCCTGGATATCCCCGGACAGGGGGTCCACCGGGGAGCTGTTTTTT. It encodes CAWISPDRGSTGELFF.